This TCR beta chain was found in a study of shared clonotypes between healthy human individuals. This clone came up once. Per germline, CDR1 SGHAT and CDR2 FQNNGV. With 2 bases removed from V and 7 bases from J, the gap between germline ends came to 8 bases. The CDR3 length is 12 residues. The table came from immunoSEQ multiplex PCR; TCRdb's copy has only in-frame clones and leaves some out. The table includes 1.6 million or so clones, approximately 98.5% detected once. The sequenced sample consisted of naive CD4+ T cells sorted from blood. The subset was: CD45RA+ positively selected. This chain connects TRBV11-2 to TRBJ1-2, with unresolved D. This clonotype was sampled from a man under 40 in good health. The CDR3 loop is CASSLIWGGYTF. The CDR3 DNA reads TGTGCCAGCAGCTTAATTTGGGGTGGCTACACCTTC.